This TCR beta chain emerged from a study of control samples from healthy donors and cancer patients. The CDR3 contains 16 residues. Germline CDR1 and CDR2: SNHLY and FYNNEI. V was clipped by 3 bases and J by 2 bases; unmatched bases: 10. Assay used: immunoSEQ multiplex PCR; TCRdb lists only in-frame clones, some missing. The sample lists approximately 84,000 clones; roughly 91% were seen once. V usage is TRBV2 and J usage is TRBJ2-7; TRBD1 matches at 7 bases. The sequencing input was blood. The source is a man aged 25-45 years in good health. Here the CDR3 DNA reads TGTGCCAGCAGTGATTTGCCGGGACAGATAGCCTACGAGCAGTACTTC. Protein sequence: CASSDLPGQIAYEQYF. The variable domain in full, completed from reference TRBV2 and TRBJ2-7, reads EPEVTQTPSHQVTQMGQEVILRCVPISNHLYFYWYRQILGQKVEFLVSFYNNEISEKSEIFDDQFSVERPDGSNFTLKIRSTKLEDSAMYFCASSDLPGQIAYEQYFGPGTRLTVT.